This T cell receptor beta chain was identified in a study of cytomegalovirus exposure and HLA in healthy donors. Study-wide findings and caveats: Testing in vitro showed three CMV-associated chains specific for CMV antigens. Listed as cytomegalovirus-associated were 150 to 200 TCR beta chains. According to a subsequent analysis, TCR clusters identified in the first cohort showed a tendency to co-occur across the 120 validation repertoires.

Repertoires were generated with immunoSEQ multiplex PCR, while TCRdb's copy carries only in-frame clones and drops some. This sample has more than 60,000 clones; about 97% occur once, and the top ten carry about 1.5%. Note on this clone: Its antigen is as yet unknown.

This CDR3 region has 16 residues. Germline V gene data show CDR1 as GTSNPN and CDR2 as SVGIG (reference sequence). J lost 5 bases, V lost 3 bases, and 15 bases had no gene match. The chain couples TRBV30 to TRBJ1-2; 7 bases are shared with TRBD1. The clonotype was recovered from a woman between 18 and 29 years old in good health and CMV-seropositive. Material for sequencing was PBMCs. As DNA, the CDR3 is TGTGCCTGGAGCACACTCCGGGACAGAACGCAGTATGGCTACACCTTC. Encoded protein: CAWSTLRDRTQYGYTF.